The next 27 T cell receptor beta chains were all read from a single sample in a study of T cell responses to AZD1222 COVID-19 vaccine. Clones were sequenced by immunoSEQ multiplex PCR, and TCRdb holds only the in-frame ones, with some missing. Here the sample spans over 100,000 clones, approximately 90% being singletons. The sequenced sample was peripheral blood, obtained on day 0 of AZD1222 vaccination. Every receptor here comes from an adult in good health.

The rearrangement joins TRBV7-6 to TRBJ2-3; no clear D. Trimming shortened V by 2 bases and J by 2 bases, and 17 bases separated the two germline ends. In germline, CDR1 is SGHVS, CDR2 FNYEAQ. CDR3 size: 17 residues. In DNA, the CDR3 is TGTGCCAGCAGCTTATTAGTGGTGGCAACTTCCACAGATACGCAGTATTTT. Encoded protein: CASSLLVVATSTDTQYF.

Of note for this clone: Germline and junction disagree at one end, which may indicate a read error. The chain has TRBV7-7 and TRBJ2-1; tentatively, D is TRBD1 (6 bases). The CDR3 spans 19 residues. CDR1 and CDR2 (germline): SSHAT, FNYEAQ (reference sequence). The CDR3, as DNA: TGTGCTAGCAGCCCGACACACGCCCTACAGGGCTCAATTTACAATGAGCAGTTCTTC. The encoded protein is CASSPTHALQGSIYNEQFF.

The gene calls are TRBV13 and TRBJ1-1; unclear D gene. With 2 bases removed from V and 1 base from J, the gap between germline ends came to 5 bases. In germline, CDR1 is PRHDT, CDR2 FYEKMQ (reference sequence). The length of the CDR3 is 13 residues. DNA of the CDR3: TGTGCCAGCAGCTTACACAGGAACACTGAAGCTTTCTTT. It yields the protein CASSLHRNTEAFF.

The rearrangement links TRBV27 to TRBJ1-2, with a possible D match to TRBD1 (6 bases). CDR3 length equals 13 residues. V dropped 5 bases and J dropped 4 bases, with 11 bases sitting between them. CDR1 MNHEY and CDR2 SMNVEV come from the germline V gene (reference sequence). Written as DNA, the CDR3 is TGTGCCAGCAGTGACAGGTGGGGCTATGGCTACACCTTC. Translation: CASSDRWGYGYTF.

The chain carries TRBV27 and TRBJ1-5; no definite D call. CDR1 and CDR2 from the germline V gene are MNHEY and SMNVEV (reference sequence). This CDR3 region has 15 residues. Trimming removed 1 base at V and 6 bases at J, with 13 bases between. The CDR3 nucleotides read TGTGCCAGCAGTTTATTAGCGGGTAGAGGTCAGCCCCAGCATTTT. As protein: CASSLLAGRGQPQHF.

The CDR3 reads CASSYASPLHF. The CDR3 nucleotides read TGTGCCAGCAGTTATGCTTCACCCCTCCACTTT. The rearrangement uses TRBV6-2 or TRBV6-3 and TRBJ1-6; no definite D call. The CDR3 sequence is 11 residues long. The germline CDR1 and CDR2 sequences are MNHEY and SVGEGT. V lost 3 bases, J lost 9 bases, and 3 bases lay in between.

This clone was detected only once. This chain links TRBV7-9 with TRBJ1-1, with a tentative D call TRBD1 (6 bases). The CDR3 consists of 15 residues. Germline V gene lookup returns CDR1 SEHNR and CDR2 FQNEAQ (reference sequence). V was shortened by 5 bases and J by 3 bases, with 16 bases between the two germline ends. The CDR3 DNA reads as TGTGCCAGCAGCCCCTGGGGGGGGGCGGACACTGAAGCTTTCTTT. It encodes CASSPWGGADTEAFF.

This sequence joins TRBV2 and TRBJ1-2, with TRBD1 identical over 11 bases. This CDR3 has 13 residues. Trimming removed 11 bases from V and 4 bases from J; junction bases left unmatched: 6. Germline lookup yields CDR1 SNHLY and CDR2 FYNNEI. CDR3 protein: CAGGQGAVYGYTF. The CDR3 DNA is TGTGCCGGTGGACAGGGGGCTGTCTATGGCTACACCTTC.

Written as DNA, the CDR3 is TGTGCCAGCAGCTACACAGAACGGTACGAGCAGTACTTC. Its translation: CASSYTERYEQYF. The chain uses TRBV13 and TRBJ2-7; D ambiguous. Germline CDR1 reads PRHDT; CDR2 reads FYEKMQ (reference sequence). The CDR3 sequence is 13 residues long. Deletions cut 4 bases from V and 4 bases from J, with 11 bases between.

As regards this clone: The same CDR3 also results from other DNA sequences found in this sample. V gene TRBV28 combines with J gene TRBJ1-5; D is ambiguous. The V end was cut by 3 bases, the J end by 7 bases, with 7 bases between. Per germline, CDR1 MDHEN and CDR2 SYDVKM. The CDR3 is made up of 12 amino acids. CDR3 amino acids: CASSFVGQPQHF. Written as DNA, the CDR3 is TGTGCCAGCAGTTTCGTCGGACAGCCCCAGCATTTT.

V is TRBV27 and J is TRBJ1-5; D gene ambiguous. The V end was cut by 3 bases, the J end by 11 bases, with 8 bases between. Per the germline V gene, CDR1 is MNHEY and CDR2 is SMNVEV (reference sequence). This CDR3 is built from 11 residues. The CDR3 loop reads CASSLRAAQHF. In nucleotides, the CDR3 is TGTGCCAGCAGTTTGAGGGCGGCCCAGCATTTT.

This sequence joins TRBV28 and TRBJ2-7, with 7 bases fitting TRBD1. V dropped 2 bases and J dropped 6; count of bases not matched to a gene: 4. The CDR3 contains 13 residues. Germline lookup yields CDR1 MDHEN and CDR2 SYDVKM. CDR3 region: CASSLTGAIEQYF. The CDR3 DNA is TGTGCCAGCAGTTTAACAGGGGCGATCGAGCAGTACTTC. The full variable domain, its missing parts supplied by reference TRBV28 and TRBJ2-7, is DVKVTQSSRYLVKRTGEKVFLECVQDMDHENMFWYRQDPGLGLRLIYFSYDVKMKEKGDIPEGYSVSREKKERFSLILESASTNQTSMYLCASSLTGAIEQYFGPGTRLTVT.

This chain joins TRBV30 and TRBJ1-2; D may be TRBD1 (6 bases). Trimming shortened V by 4 bases and J by 3 bases, and 15 bases separated the two germline ends. Germline V CDR1 and CDR2: GTSNPN, SVGIG (reference sequence). CDR3 length equals 14 residues. The CDR3 spells CAWMRRGGDYGYTF. DNA of the CDR3: TGTGCCTGGATGCGAAGGGGGGGGGACTATGGCTACACCTTC.

The chain has TRBV19 and TRBJ2-1, with 14 positions matching TRBD2. After removal of 8 bases from V and 14 bases from J, the junction contained 11 bases not matched to a gene. CDR1 is LNHDA and CDR2 is SQIVND in the germline V gene (reference sequence). The CDR3 loop spans 14 amino acids. CDR3 in DNA: TGTGCCAGTGGGACTAGCGGGGGCCTCCGGGGTGAGTTCTTC. Its protein product is CASGTSGGLRGEFF.

The gene calls are TRBV27 and TRBJ2-2; D gene unclear. The CDR3 is 15 residues long. V shed 2 bases and J shed 5 bases, with 12 bases lying between them. The V gene's germline CDR1 is MNHEY and CDR2 SMNVEV (reference sequence). The CDR3 here is CASSLIGSPTGELFF. The CDR3 DNA reads as TGTGCCAGCAGTTTAATAGGATCTCCAACCGGGGAGCTGTTTTTT.

V usage is TRBV9 and J usage is TRBJ1-4, with D unclear. V was cut by 0 bases and J by 0 bases, with 6 bases left in between. The CDR3 is made up of 15 amino acids. Germline assignment: CDR1 SGDLS and CDR2 YYNGEE. This CDR3 is CASSVGEATNEKLFF. The CDR3 DNA follows: TGTGCCAGCAGCGTAGGAGAGGCAACTAATGAAAAACTGTTTTTT. The full variable domain, in which reference TRBV9 and TRBJ1-4 provide the parts outside the CDR3, is DSGVTQTPKHLITATGQRVTLRCSPRSGDLSVYWYQQSLDQGLQFLIQYYNGEERAKGNILERFSAQQFPDLHSELNLSSLELGDSALYFCASSVGEATNEKLFFGSGTQLSVL.

This sequence joins TRBV10-1 and TRBJ1-1; D gene ambiguous. Germline V gene sequence: CDR1 WNHNN, CDR2 SYGVQD (reference sequence). There are 15 residues in the CDR3. V gave up 0 bases and J gave up 0 bases, with 8 bases separating them. The CDR3, as DNA: TGCGCCAGCAGTGAGTCGCCGGATTTGAACACTGAAGCTTTCTTT. It yields the protein CASSESPDLNTEAFF.

V gene TRBV6-5 combines with J gene TRBJ1-5, with TRBD1 matching over 7 bases. CDR3 length: 14 amino acids. Germline CDR1 is MNHEY and CDR2 is SVGAGI. Unmatched junction bases numbered 9, after V lost 6 bases and J lost 7 bases. CDR3 DNA: TGTGCCAGCAGACCCCGGACAGGAGGCCAGCCCCAGCATTTT. Protein sequence: CASRPRTGGQPQHF.

Only one count was recorded for this clone. V usage is TRBV5-4 and J usage is TRBJ2-3; a weak D match, TRBD2 (6 bases). The CDR3 has 15 amino acids. The V end lost 3 bases, the J end lost 2 bases, and 13 bases lay between the germline ends. Germline loops: CDR1 SGHNT, CDR2 YYREEE (reference sequence). The CDR3 nucleotides read TGTGCCAGCAGCTCCGGGACTGTCAACACAGATACGCAGTATTTT. Protein: CASSSGTVNTDTQYF.

The rearrangement uses TRBV2 and TRBJ2-5, with D perhaps matching TRBD1 (6 bases). Deletions cut 7 bases from V and 7 bases from J, with 10 bases between. The length of the CDR3 is 11 residues. The V gene's germline CDR1 is SNHLY and CDR2 FYNNEI. DNA for the CDR3: TGTGCCAGCACTCCAGGGGTGACCCAGTACTTC. It codes for CASTPGVTQYF.

V is TRBV6-1 and J is TRBJ1-2; D not resolved. The CDR3 runs 15 residues. The V gene lost 2 bases and the J gene lost 8 bases, with 18 bases spanning the gap. From germline, CDR1 is MNHNS and CDR2 SASEGT. The CDR3 DNA follows: TGTGCCAGCAGTGAATGGGCGTCGACGACTGGGGGCTACACCTTC. This gives the protein CASSEWASTTGGYTF.

The J gene is TRBJ1-2, the V gene TRBV28; D is perhaps TRBD1 (6 bases). Per the germline V gene, CDR1 is MDHEN and CDR2 is SYDVKM. V was trimmed by 5 bases and J by 5 bases, leaving 9 bases between them. This CDR3 spans 12 amino acids. CDR3 DNA sequence: TGTGCCAGCAGTCGACAGGCTTATGGCTACACCTTC. Protein: CASSRQAYGYTF.

The chain has TRBV5-4 and TRBJ1-6, with D perhaps matching TRBD1 (6 bases). CDR1 and CDR2 (germline): SGHNT, YYREEE (reference sequence). The CDR3 is made up of 16 amino acids. Trimming took off 4 bases at V and 10 bases at J, with 21 bases between the two ends. The CDR3 nucleotides read TGTGCCAGCAGCCCCGAGGGCCGGGGGCAATGGTCACCCCTCCACTTT. This translates into CASSPEGRGQWSPLHF.

This chain uses TRBV7-2 with TRBJ1-5, with D perhaps matching TRBD1 (6 bases). Trimming took off 4 bases at V and 7 bases at J, with 17 bases between the two ends. Germline V gene data show CDR1 as SGHTA and CDR2 as FQGNSA. This CDR3 comprises 15 residues. The CDR3 is CASSSLRTEGQPQHF. CDR3 nucleotide sequence: TGTGCCAGCAGCTCCCTGAGGACAGAAGGACAGCCCCAGCATTTT.

The chain's CDR3 is CASSLTGSPWGYTF. The CDR3 DNA sequence: TGTGCCAGCAGCCTTACAGGGTCCCCCTGGGGCTACACCTTC. This chain connects TRBV5-4 to TRBJ1-2, with a possible D match to TRBD1 (6 bases). The germline V gene encodes CDR1 SGHNT and CDR2 YYREEE (reference sequence). Between the trimmed V and J ends, which lost 4 bases and 8 bases, there was a span of 18 bases. The CDR3 runs 14 residues.

This clone has a handful of counts. The chain is built from TRBV7-9 and TRBJ2-7, with 7 bases identical to TRBD1. Germline CDR1 is SEHNR and CDR2 is FQNEAQ (reference sequence). V was clipped by 4 bases and J by 5 bases; unmatched bases: 8. There are 14 residues in the CDR3. CDR3: CASSSGQYFHEQYF. The CDR3 region has the DNA TGTGCCAGCAGCTCGGGACAGTATTTCCACGAGCAGTACTTC. The full variable domain, rest sourced from reference TRBV7-9 and TRBJ2-7, is DTGVSQNPRHKITKRGQNVTFRCDPISEHNRLYWYRQTLGQGPEFLTYFQNEAQLEKSRLLSDRFSAERPKGSFSTLEIQRTEQGDSAMYLCASSSGQYFHEQYFGPGTRLTVT.

The rearrangement joins TRBV27 to TRBJ1-2; D gene uncertain. V was pared by 2 bases and J by 1 base, with 11 bases between. This CDR3 contains 15 residues. Looked up from germline, CDR1 is MNHEY and CDR2 is SMNVEV (reference sequence). CDR3 residues: CASSLEHSLNYGYTF. In nucleotides, the CDR3 is TGTGCCAGCAGTTTAGAGCACAGCCTTAACTATGGCTACACCTTC.